One and the same sample provided the 2 T cell receptor beta chains below, sequenced in a study of molecular identifiers for immune sequencing clone quantification. MiXCR was run by TCRdb on the PCR reads, yielding one entry per CDR3 protein. The sample consists of 85,000 to 130,000 distinct CDR3 sequences, under 40% of them appearing once. The sample consisted of naive CD8+ T cells from blood, with Jurkat cell RNA spiked in. The subset was: FACS-sorted CD8+CD4-CCR7+CD45RA+ naive T cells. The receptors were sampled from a human donor in good health. Some libraries in this study had Jurkat cell RNA spiked in.

This clonotype has a single count. A much larger clone differs by one base, so this may be a read error. The CDR3 nucleotides are TGTGCCAGTAGCTGGAACACCGGGGAGCTGTATTTT. This sequence encodes CASSWNTGELYF. V gene TRBV19 combines with J gene TRBJ2-2; D possibly corresponds to TRBD2 (5 bases). The CDR3 has 12 amino acids. Germline V gives CDR1 LNHDA, CDR2 SQIVND (reference sequence).

Turning to this clonotype: With a much larger clone just one base away, this may be a read error. The CDR3 DNA reads as TGTGCCAGCACGGGGACAGGCAAGAATCAGCCCCAGCTTTTT. It yields the protein CASTGTGKNQPQLF. This chain joins TRBV7-9 and TRBJ1-5, with 8 bases fitting TRBD1. The CDR3 has 14 residues. Germline V gives CDR1 SEHNR, CDR2 FQNEAQ (reference sequence).